The 11 T cell receptor beta chains in this list originate from one sample, sequenced in a study of spatial heterogeneity in lung cancer. Time point of the sample: blood at routine non-recurrence follow-up after resection. Tumor, nontumor lung or frozen PBMC supplied whole RNA that was sequenced unsorted. Each CDR3 protein is one row after TCRdb ran MiXCR on the 5' RACE reads. The data hold around 110,000 distinct CDR3 sequences, with 10% to 15% observed a single time. The starting material was PBMCs, obtained at follow-up. The receptor source for this set is a male donor with early-stage non-small cell lung cancer.

This clonotype appeared many times. This chain uses TRBV15 with TRBJ2-5; 7 nucleotides agree with TRBD1. V lost 4 bases and J lost 2; bases outside the gene matches: 4. Germline-derived CDR1 and CDR2 are LNHNV and YYDKDF (reference sequence). This CDR3 has 14 amino acids. The CDR3 bases are TGTGCCACCAGCACCCGGACAGGTCAAGAGACCCAGTACTTC. Translating gives CATSTRTGQETQYF.

This clonotype was seen a few times. The chain is built from TRBV7-9 and TRBJ1-4; TRBD1 matches 7 bases. After removal of 4 bases from V and 3 bases from J, the junction contained 5 bases not matched to a gene. Per germline, CDR1 SEHNR and CDR2 FQNEAQ (reference sequence). This CDR3 is built from 15 residues. DNA of the CDR3: TGTGCCAGCAGCTCGAGACAGGGACCTAATGAAAAACTGTTTTTT. Translated, it gives CASSSRQGPNEKLFF.

This clonotype has just a few counts. This sequence joins TRBV6-5 and TRBJ1-6; D possibly corresponds to TRBD1 (6 bases). The CDR3 loop spans 16 amino acids. Trimming shortened V by 6 bases and J by 2 bases, and 14 bases separated the two germline ends. Germline CDR1 is MNHEY and CDR2 is SVGAGI. This CDR3 is CASRPEQGPYNSPLHF. The CDR3 DNA follows: TGTGCCAGCAGACCGGAACAGGGCCCCTATAATTCACCCCTCCACTTT.

This clonotype was counted only a few times. The V gene is TRBV5-1, the J gene TRBJ2-1; 10 bases are shared with TRBD1. Trimming at V came to 3 bases and at J to 0 bases, leaving 0 bases not matched to a gene. Germline-derived CDR1 and CDR2 are SGHRS and YFSETQ. This CDR3 is built from 15 residues. The CDR3 DNA sequence: TGCGCCAGCAGCTGGACAGGGGGCTCCTACAATGAGCAGTTCTTC. The encoded protein is CASSWTGGSYNEQFF.

This clonotype was recorded at least ten times. The genes are TRBV18 and TRBJ2-5; D is perhaps TRBD1 (5 bases). This CDR3 has 14 amino acids. V was cut by 1 base and J by 1 base, with 7 bases left in between. Germline assignment: CDR1 KGHSH and CDR2 LQKENI. The CDR3 sequence is CASSPRDSQETQYF. CDR3 sequence (DNA): TGTGCCAGCTCACCACGAGACAGCCAAGAGACCCAGTACTTC.

This clonotype was recorded many times. The chain uses TRBV11-2 and TRBJ2-1, with 11 bases fitting TRBD2. Unmatched junction bases numbered 6, after V lost 8 bases and J lost 9 bases. Looked up from germline, CDR1 is SGHAT and CDR2 is FQNNGV. The CDR3 totals 13 residues. For the CDR3, the DNA is TGTGCCAGCCGCCCTAGCGGGGGGATTGAGCAGTTCTTC. Amino acid sequence: CASRPSGGIEQFF.

This clonotype was picked up a small number of times. V and J are TRBV30 and TRBJ2-7, with D perhaps matching TRBD1 (5 bases). The CDR3 runs to 13 residues. Trimming took 4 bases from V and 3 from J, leaving 13 bases between them. CDR1 is GTSNPN and CDR2 is SVGIG in the germline V gene (reference sequence). The CDR3 loop reads CAWMTERHYEQYF. Here the CDR3 DNA reads TGTGCCTGGATGACAGAAAGGCACTACGAGCAGTACTTC.

The table lists this clonotype with a few counts. The rearrangement uses TRBV11-3 and TRBJ2-5; 7 bases fit TRBD2. Germline CDR1 reads SGHNT; CDR2 reads YENEEA. CDR3 length equals 17 residues. V was clipped by 4 bases and J by 4 bases; unmatched bases: 15. The CDR3 protein is CASSSPWVGGLRETQYF. The CDR3 region has the DNA TGTGCCAGCAGCTCCCCCTGGGTGGGGGGGTTACGAGAGACCCAGTACTTC.

V gene TRBV5-1 combines with J gene TRBJ2-1; D call uncertain. From germline, CDR1 is SGHRS and CDR2 YFSETQ. CDR3 length equals 15 residues. V lost 0 bases to trimming and J lost 6 bases, with 13 bases between them. CDR3 residues: CASSLVSGFPNEQFF. The CDR3 DNA reads as TGCGCCAGCAGCTTGGTGTCCGGGTTTCCCAATGAGCAGTTCTTC.

This clonotype was found a few times. This chain uses TRBV5-4 with TRBJ1-1; D may be TRBD1 (6 bases). Germline CDR1 reads SGHNT; CDR2 reads YYREEE (reference sequence). The CDR3 is made up of 15 amino acids. The germline V and J ends were trimmed by 2 bases and 0 bases, with 11 bases remaining between them. The CDR3: CASSFGQGLNTEAFF. The CDR3 DNA sequence: TGTGCCAGCAGCTTTGGTCAGGGGTTGAACACTGAAGCTTTCTTT.

This clonotype was found a few times. The rearrangement links TRBV20-1 to TRBJ2-4, with 9 bases identical to TRBD2. The V gene end was trimmed by 1 base and the J gene end by 15 bases; junction bases not matched to a gene: 10. This CDR3 comprises 13 residues. The germline gives CDR1 DFQATT, CDR2 SNEGSKA (reference sequence). In DNA form, the CDR3 reads TGCAGTGCTAGAGTTAATAGCGGGGGCCTTGGGTACTTC. Encoded protein: CSARVNSGGLGYF.